A single sample gave rise to the 30 T cell receptor beta chains below, sequenced in a study of regulatory T cells in long-lasting Graves disease. Arm-PCR of CDR3 regions and iRepertoire HTBI primers were used to build TCR beta libraries. In TCRdb, the multiplex PCR reads were re-called with MiXCR into one record per CDR3 protein. The repertoire holds over 500,000 distinct CDR3 sequences, roughly a sixth seen once, with around 11% in the top ten. Sample time point: newly diagnosed GD, antithyroid drugs for less than 3 months. The TCR library used RNA extracted from PBMCs. The same sample was also used in a study of T cells in Graves' hyperthyroidism and ophthalmopathy.

This sample comprised peripheral blood mononuclear cells (PBMCs), obtained at new diagnosis, from a patient treated with antithyroid drugs. These receptors originate from a man aged 18 to 29 with Graves disease.

The gene calls are TRBV27 and TRBJ2-2; the D call may be TRBD1 or TRBD2 (7 bases each). V was pared by 6 bases and J by 1 base, with 18 bases between. This CDR3 is built from 17 residues. Germline CDR1 and CDR2: MNHEY and SMNVEV (reference sequence). CDR3 loop: CASRPHARGGNTGELFF. In nucleotides, the CDR3 is TGTGCCAGCAGGCCCCACGCCAGGGGGGGGAACACCGGGGAGCTGTTTTTT.

This clonotype was counted only a few times. V gene TRBV5-1 combines with J gene TRBJ1-6; TRBD1 aligns across 8 bases. The CDR3 spans 15 residues. Trimming took 4 bases from V and 9 from J; bases not matched to a gene: 9. Germline loops: CDR1 SGHRS, CDR2 YFSETQ. CDR3 amino acids: CASSPQTGVGSPLHF. The CDR3 DNA reads as TGCGCCAGCAGCCCCCAGACAGGGGTGGGTTCACCCCTCCACTTT.

In the case of this clonotype: One end of the junction is discordant with germline, which a read error may explain. J is TRBJ2-7 and V is TRBV2, with D unresolved. CDR3 size: 10 residues. The germline gives CDR1 SNHLY, CDR2 FYNNEI. The CDR3 region has the DNA TGTGCCAGCAGCTTACTTAAAACGGTCTTC. This translates into CASSLLKTVF.

Note on this clonotype: A junction end diverges from the germline sequence, so it may reflect a read error. As DNA, the CDR3 is TGTGTCAGCTGTGTGGACAGGTCTAACTCACCCCTCCACTTT. Translated, it gives CVSCVDRSNSPLHF. J is TRBJ1-6 and V is TRBV2; 7 nucleotides agree with TRBD1. Germline CDR1 reads SNHLY; CDR2 reads FYNNEI. CDR3 length: 14 amino acids. The entire variable domain, with the rest obtained from reference TRBV2 and TRBJ1-6, is as follows: EPEVTQTPSHQVTQMGQEVILRCVPISNHLYFYWYRQILGQKVEFLVSFYNNEISEKSEIFDDQFSVERPDGSNFTLKIRSTKLEDSAMYFCVSCVDRSNSPLHFGNGTRLTVT.

This clonotype showed up many times. The rearrangement joins TRBV20-1 to TRBJ2-1; tentative D call: TRBD1 (5 bases). The V and J ends lost 5 bases and 4 bases respectively, with 9 bases between them. Germline V gene data show CDR1 as DFQATT and CDR2 as SNEGSKA (reference sequence). The CDR3 contains 12 residues. CDR3 DNA sequence: TGCAGTGCTGACCAGGGATACAATGAGCAGTTCTTC. Translation: CSADQGYNEQFF.

This clonotype was recorded many times. This chain joins TRBV7-9 and TRBJ2-3, with 12 positions matching TRBD1. The junction had 15 bases not matched to a gene; V was cut back by 5 bases and J by 3 bases. The CDR3 contains 19 residues. The germline CDR1 and CDR2 sequences are SEHNR and FQNEAQ (reference sequence). The CDR3 reads CASSAPPFGTGGRTDTQYF. The CDR3 DNA sequence: TGTGCCAGCAGCGCGCCGCCTTTCGGGACAGGGGGCCGTACAGATACGCAGTATTTT.

This clonotype was observed many times. CDR3 DNA: TGTGCCAGCAGTTCCGGACTAGCGAGCACAGATACGCAGTATTTT. It specifies CASSSGLASTDTQYF. The rearrangement links TRBV6-5 to TRBJ2-3; 9 positions agree with TRBD2. V was pared by 4 bases and J by 0 bases, with 2 bases of the junction left unmatched. The CDR3 is 15 residues long. Per germline, CDR1 MNHEY and CDR2 SVGAGI.

This clonotype was detected only a few times. The chain has TRBV6-2 or TRBV6-3 and TRBJ2-1; 7 positions match TRBD2. Losses at the gene ends were 6 bases for V and 7 bases for J; bases not matched to a gene: 15. This CDR3 is built from 16 residues. CDR1 is MNHEY and CDR2 is SVGEGT in the germline V gene. CDR3 sequence: CASRTSSGTPRNEQFF. DNA for the CDR3: TGTGCCAGCAGGACTTCAAGCGGGACCCCTAGGAATGAGCAGTTCTTC.

This clonotype was picked up one time. The gene calls are TRBV11-2 and TRBJ2-7; 10 positions agree with TRBD1. Germline CDR1 is SGHAT and CDR2 is FQNNGV. The length of the CDR3 is 16 residues. V was clipped by 2 bases and J by 2 bases; unmatched bases: 6. The CDR3 sequence: CASSLLGTGAPYEQYF. DNA of the CDR3: TGTGCCAGCAGCTTATTGGGGACAGGGGCCCCCTACGAGCAGTACTTC.

This clonotype was counted at least ten times. The rearrangement joins TRBV3-1 to TRBJ1-1, with unresolved D. Germline values: CDR1 LGHDT, CDR2 YNNKEL (reference sequence). Trimming removed 4 bases at V and 1 base at J, with 10 bases between. The CDR3 is 14 amino acids. Here the CDR3 reads CASSRDTENTEAFF. In DNA, the CDR3 is TGTGCCAGCAGCCGAGACACCGAGAACACTGAAGCTTTCTTT.

The CDR3 nucleotides read TGCAGTGCTGGTAACTCGAACCAAGAGACCCAGTACTTC. Translating it yields CSAGNSNQETQYF. The gene calls are TRBV20-1 and TRBJ2-5; D remains ambiguous. V was pared by 5 bases and J by 0 bases, with 10 bases between. The CDR3 totals 13 residues. The germline V gene encodes CDR1 DFQATT and CDR2 SNEGSKA (reference sequence).

This clonotype was counted many times. The chain is built from TRBV6-5 and TRBJ1-2, with TRBD1 identical over 7 bases. V lost 6 bases to trimming and J lost 0 bases; unmatched junction nucleotides: 7. Per germline, CDR1 MNHEY and CDR2 SVGAGI. This CDR3 spans 15 amino acids. CDR3 in amino acids: CASRYGTDTNYGYTF. The CDR3 bases are TGTGCCAGCAGATACGGGACAGATACTAACTATGGCTACACCTTC.

This chain links TRBV3-1 with TRBJ2-7; D unresolved. The CDR3 loop spans 13 amino acids. V gave up 9 bases and J gave up 0 bases, with 12 bases separating them. Germline CDR1 is LGHDT and CDR2 is YNNKEL (reference sequence). CDR3: CASRHPNSYEQYF. The CDR3 DNA reads as TGTGCCAGTAGGCACCCCAACTCCTACGAGCAGTACTTC.

V and J are TRBV20-1 and TRBJ2-4; D is unclear. The CDR3 spans 12 residues. Germline CDR1 reads DFQATT; CDR2 reads SNEGSKA (reference sequence). This CDR3 is CGWGLAKNIQYF. CDR3 nucleotide sequence: TGCGGGTGGGGATTAGCCAAAAACATTCAGTACTTC.

About this clonotype itself: A much larger clone sits a single nucleotide away, making a read error possible. The J gene is TRBJ2-1, the V gene TRBV6-5, with 11 nucleotides matching TRBD2. Germline V gene lookup returns CDR1 MNHEY and CDR2 SVGAGI. CDR3 length equals 15 residues. J gave up 4 bases and V 4 bases, and 3 bases lay outside the gene matches. The CDR3 nucleotides are TGTGCCAGCAGTTCGACTAGCGGGGTTTACAATGAGCAGTTCTTC. Protein product: CASSSTSGVYNEQFF.

Comment on this clonotype: This CDR3 fails to terminate in the conserved phenylalanine or tryptophan, so it likely reflects a read error. The chain recombines TRBV5-5 with TRBJ2-7; 7 bases map to TRBD1. The V and J ends lost 4 bases and 1 base, in that order; junction bases with no gene match: 2. The CDR3 is 13 amino acids. Germline CDR1 reads SGHKS; CDR2 reads YYEKEE (reference sequence). The CDR3, as DNA: TGTGCCAGCAGCGTACAGGGGTCCTACGAGCAGTACCTC. Its translation: CASSVQGSYEQYL.

This clonotype came up many times. This chain links TRBV3-1 with TRBJ1-1, with 8 bases lining up with TRBD1. Looked up from germline, CDR1 is LGHDT and CDR2 is YNNKEL (reference sequence). CDR3 length equals 16 residues. V was pared by 4 bases and J by 1 base, with 8 bases of the junction left unmatched. CDR3 in DNA: TGTGCCAGCAGCCCCTACGCAGGGGGCGCGAACACTGAAGCTTTCTTT. This sequence encodes CASSPYAGGANTEAFF. Together with reference TRBV3-1 and TRBJ1-1, the CDR3 gives the full variable domain: DTAVSQTPKYLVTQMGNDKSIKCEQNLGHDTMYWYKQDSKKFLKIMFSYNNKELIINETVPNRFSPKSPDKAHLNLHINSLELGDSAVYFCASSPYAGGANTEAFFGQGTRLTVV.

In its sample, this clonotype was seen many times. This chain connects TRBV20-1 to TRBJ2-5, with D unclear. Trimming took off 5 bases at V and 5 bases at J, with 6 bases between the two ends. The length of the CDR3 is 10 residues. Germline CDR1 DFQATT, CDR2 SNEGSKA (reference sequence). The CDR3 loop is CSAGWETQYF. As DNA, the CDR3 is TGCAGTGCTGGATGGGAGACCCAGTACTTC.

This clonotype has a count of ten or more. J is TRBJ1-1 and V is TRBV12-3 or TRBV12-4; D is undetermined. This CDR3 is built from 11 residues. V lost 6 bases and J lost 8, with 10 bases in between. This CDR3 reads CASSPWAEAFF. The CDR3 coding sequence is TGTGCCAGCAGCCCCTGGGCCGAAGCTTTCTTT.

This clonotype has ten or more counts. J is TRBJ2-7 and V is TRBV28; 7 nucleotides align to TRBD1. CDR1 and CDR2 (germline): MDHEN, SYDVKM. V shed 5 bases, J shed 4 bases, and the junction held 5 bases outside the gene matches. This CDR3 region has 13 residues. CDR3 amino acids: CASSPRDRYEQYF. The CDR3 DNA reads as TGTGCCAGCAGTCCCCGGGACAGATACGAGCAGTACTTC.

In this sample, this clonotype turned up many times. The chain is built from TRBV5-1 and TRBJ2-1, with 11 positions matching TRBD2. The CDR3 is made up of 15 amino acids. CDR1 is SGHRS and CDR2 is YFSETQ in the germline V gene. With V trimmed by 4 bases and J by 6 bases, 6 bases remained unmatched. CDR3 residues: CASSLGTSGVNEQFF. For the CDR3, the DNA is TGCGCCAGCAGCCTAGGGACTAGCGGAGTCAATGAGCAGTTCTTC.

The chain carries TRBV19 and TRBJ2-2; TRBD1 aligns across 7 bases. The V gene end was trimmed by 3 bases and the J gene end by 5 bases; junction bases not matched to a gene: 6. Germline loops: CDR1 LNHDA, CDR2 SQIVND (reference sequence). The CDR3 covers 15 residues. CDR3 sequence (DNA): TGTGCCAGTAGTATCGGGGCAGGGGGTACCGGGGAGCTGTTTTTT. Its translation is CASSIGAGGTGELFF.

This clonotype has a count of ten or more. The chain couples TRBV29-1 to TRBJ1-1; D is ambiguous. Trimming took off 4 bases at V and 4 bases at J, with 16 bases between the two ends. The CDR3 sequence is 14 residues long. CDR1 is SQVTM, CDR2 ANQGSEA, per germline. CDR3: CSVGAAGAGTEAFF. In DNA, the CDR3 is TGCAGCGTTGGGGCGGCGGGAGCTGGCACTGAAGCTTTCTTT.

This clonotype was seen more than once but under ten times. The rearrangement links TRBV18 to TRBJ1-5, with D possibly TRBD1 on 5 matching bases. V was pared by 4 bases and J by 5 bases, with 9 bases between. The CDR3 covers 13 residues. Germline-derived CDR1 and CDR2 are KGHSH and LQKENI. Written as DNA, the CDR3 is TGTGCCAGCTCACAACAGGCCCATCAGCCCCAGCATTTT. This codes for CASSQQAHQPQHF.

This clonotype occurred many times. This chain links TRBV30 with TRBJ2-4; the match to TRBD2 covers 7 bases. Trimming cost V 5 bases and J 0 bases; bases outside gene matches: 4. Germline CDR1 and CDR2: GTSNPN and SVGIG (reference sequence). The CDR3 has 14 residues. CDR3 residues: CAWAAGVAKNIQYF. The DNA for the CDR3 is TGTGCCTGGGCCGCGGGGGTAGCCAAAAACATTCAGTACTTC.

This clonotype was found many times. The J gene is TRBJ2-7, the V gene TRBV7-6, with 7 bases that match TRBD1. CDR3 length: 15 residues. Germline CDR1 and CDR2: SGHVS and FNYEAQ. Germline trimming cut 5 bases from V and 5 bases from J; bases unmatched to any gene: 12. The CDR3 reads CASSREDRPKDEQYF. Here the CDR3 DNA reads TGTGCCAGCAGCAGAGAGGACAGGCCCAAAGACGAGCAGTACTTC.

The V gene is TRBV12-3 or TRBV12-4, the J gene TRBJ1-6; TRBD1 matches at 10 bases. V was clipped by 3 bases and J by 6 bases; unmatched bases: 2. The CDR3 sequence is 15 residues long. CDR3 region: CASSLDRGINSPLHF. In nucleotides, the CDR3 is TGTGCCAGCAGTTTGGACAGGGGGATTAATTCACCCCTCCACTTT.

As concerns this clonotype: Possible read error: a much larger clone is one base away. This chain links TRBV6-2 or TRBV6-3 with TRBJ2-7; D might be TRBD1 (6 bases). The CDR3 extends over 15 amino acids. Trimming took 5 bases from V and 7 from J, leaving 21 bases between them. Germline lookup yields CDR1 MNHEY and CDR2 SVGEGT. CDR3 coding DNA: TGTGCCAGCAGTGAACAGGGTAGCTCCTACAATGAGCAGTACTTC. The encoded protein is CASSEQGSSYNEQYF.

The V call is TRBV12-3 or TRBV12-4, the J call TRBJ2-1; D might be TRBD1 (6 bases). The length of the CDR3 is 15 residues. Trimming shortened V by 7 bases and J by 2 bases, and 15 bases separated the two germline ends. The CDR3 nucleotides are TGTGCCAGCAATTCCGAAGGGGGAACCTACAATGAGCAGTTCTTC. Encoded protein: CASNSEGGTYNEQFF.

This clonotype has just a few counts. The chain carries TRBV7-3 and TRBJ2-5; 11 bases fit TRBD1. V trimming: 5 bases; J trimming: 4 bases; junction bases outside the gene matches: 3. The CDR3 contains 14 residues. The germline gives CDR1 SGHTA, CDR2 FQGTGA. CDR3 coding DNA: TGTGCCAGCAGCCGGACAGGGGGCGGAGAGACCCAGTACTTC. Translation: CASSRTGGGETQYF. The variable domain in full, with the rest retrieved from reference TRBV7-3 and TRBJ2-5, is GAGVSQTPSNKVTEKGKYVELRCDPISGHTALYWYRQSLGQGPEFLIYFQGTGAADDSGLPNDRFFAVRPEGSVSTLKIQRTERGDSAVYLCASSRTGGGETQYFGPGTRLLVL.